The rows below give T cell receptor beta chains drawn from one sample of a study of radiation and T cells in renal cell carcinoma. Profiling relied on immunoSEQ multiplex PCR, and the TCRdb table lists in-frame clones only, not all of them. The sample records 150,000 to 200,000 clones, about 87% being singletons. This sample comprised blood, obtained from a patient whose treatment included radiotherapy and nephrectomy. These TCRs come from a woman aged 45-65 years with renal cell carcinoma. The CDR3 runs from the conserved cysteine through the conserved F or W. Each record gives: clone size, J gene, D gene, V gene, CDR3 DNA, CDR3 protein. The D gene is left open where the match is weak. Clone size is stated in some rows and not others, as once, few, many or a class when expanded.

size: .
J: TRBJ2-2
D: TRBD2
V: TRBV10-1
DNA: TGCGCCAGCCCGTCTCGGGGGGACACCGGGGAGCTGTTTTTT
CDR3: CASPSRGDTGELFF

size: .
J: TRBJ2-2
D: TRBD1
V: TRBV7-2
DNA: TGTGCCAGCAGCTTGGACAGGGGTCGGACGAACACCGGGGAGCTGTTTTTT
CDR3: CASSLDRGRTNTGELFF

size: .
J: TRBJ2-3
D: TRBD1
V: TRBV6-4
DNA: TGTGCCAGCAGTGTTGACAGGGGGGGAGCAGATACGCAGTATTTT
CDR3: CASSVDRGGADTQYF

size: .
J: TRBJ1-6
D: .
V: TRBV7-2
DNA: TGTGCCAGCAGGGCCGGGGGACGGGATAATTCACCCCTCCACTTT
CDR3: CASRAGGRDNSPLHF

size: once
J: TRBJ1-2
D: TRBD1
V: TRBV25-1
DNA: TGTGCCAGCAGCGCCGACAGGGTTGGGGGCTACACCTTC
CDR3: CASSADRVGGYTF

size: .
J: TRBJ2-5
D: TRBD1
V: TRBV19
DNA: TGTGCCAGTAGTGCGGGACAGGGAAGAGAGACCCAGTACTTC
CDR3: CASSAGQGRETQYF

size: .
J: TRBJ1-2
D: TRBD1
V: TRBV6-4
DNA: TGTGCCAGCAGTGACATTCCCGGACAGGGGGTGTATGGCTACACCTTC
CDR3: CASSDIPGQGVYGYTF

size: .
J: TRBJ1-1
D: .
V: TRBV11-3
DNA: TGTGCCAGTAGGCATAGACGGGAGAACACTGAAGCTTTCTTT
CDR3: CASRHRRENTEAFF

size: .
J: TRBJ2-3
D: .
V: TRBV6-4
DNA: TGTGCCAGCAGTGACCTGGGACTCTCCACAGATACGCAGTATTTT
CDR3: CASSDLGLSTDTQYF

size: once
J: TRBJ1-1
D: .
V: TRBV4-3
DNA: TGCGCCAGCAGCCAAGCGGGGGATCACACTGAAGCTTTCTTT
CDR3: CASSQAGDHTEAFF

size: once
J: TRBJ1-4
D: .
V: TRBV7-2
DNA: TGTGCCAGCAGCCCAACAGGTTTTAATGAAAAACTGTTTTTT
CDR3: CASSPTGFNEKLFF

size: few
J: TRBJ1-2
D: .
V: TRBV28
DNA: TGTGCCAGCAGTTTATTTGGCTTTTGGGTCGGCGCGCAACAGCCTAACTATGGCTACACCTTC
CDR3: CASSLFGFWVGAQQPNYGYTF